The clone carrying this T cell receptor beta chain occurred a few times. Its antigen is not known. Sequencing of TCR beta drew on CD8+ and CD4+ T cells from blood. Healthy donors acted as controls, with matching for age and sex. The data derive from a study of CD8 T cells in Susac syndrome. The germline CDR1 and CDR2 sequences are SGHAT and FQNNGV. V shed 5 bases, J shed 0 bases, and the junction held 6 bases outside the gene matches. The CDR3 length is 17 residues. RNA was extracted with the RNeasy kit, and a quantity of about 0.45 to 1 ug was reverse transcribed using random hexamers. Multiplex PCR with immunoSEQ amplified the TCR beta CDR3 across 54 Vbeta and 13 Jbeta. MiXCR, run by TCRdb on the immunoSEQ multiplex PCR reads, gives a single entry per CDR3 protein. Of 69,000 or so distinct CDR3 sequences listed, 95% are singletons. Study outcomes and limitations: The authors acknowledged that their TCR sequencing and HLA analysis involved a relatively small number of individuals.

The sequencing sample was made of CD8+ T cells from PBMCs. The chain combines TRBV11-2 with TRBJ2-1; 11 bases align to TRBD2. The source is a human donor in good health. Written as DNA, the CDR3 is TGTGCCAGCAGCGTTAGCGGGGGGGGGAGCTCCTACAATGAGCAGTTCTTC. It is translated as CASSVSGGGSSYNEQFF.